This T cell receptor beta chain was profiled in a study of vaccination effects on CD4 cells after COVID-19 (dated by TCRdb to between 2021 and 2022). Notes on the research overall: Two doses of either the BNT162b2 or the mRNA-1273 mRNA SARS-CoV-2 vaccine were administered to participants. The study compared SARS-CoV-2 spike-specific CD4+ TCR repertoires before and after mRNA vaccination in COVID-19 convalescent patients and infection-naive vaccine recipients. The full study included approximately nine COVID-19 convalescent patients and a handful of SARS-CoV-2-naive healthy vaccine recipients. Cultures from other donors in the study were sequenced using the Oncomine TCR Beta short-read assay on an Illumina iSeq 100.

In regard to this clone: The antigen it binds to is not known. Qualities for individual bases were not recorded, and no much larger clone is one base off.

In the ViraFEST assay, PBMC were stimulated with viral peptide pools, and TCR sequencing was then used to find antigen-specific CD4+ T cell clonotypes based on their expansion. After more than nine days of culture, CD4+ T cells were isolated with the EasySep CD4+ T cell isolation kit. None of the healthy vaccine recipients had a prior SARS-CoV-2 infection, which was confirmed by nucleocapsid antibody tests that came back negative both before and after vaccination. Each well held two million PBMC cultured in IMDM containing approximately 5% human AB serum, about 10 IU/ml IL-2 and gentamicin, along with around 9.1 ug/ml peptides. On days 3 and 7, half of the culture medium was replaced with fresh IL-2-containing medium. Unless noted otherwise, every peptide stimulation condition was cultured in triplicate wells. PBMC were separated from whole blood using Ficoll-Paque Plus gradient centrifugation and were then either cryopreserved at -140C or used fresh. The overlapping peptide pools covered the spike proteins of SARS-CoV-2 and of the common cold coronaviruses HCoV-NL63, HCoV-OC43 and HCoV-229E. Genomic DNA was extracted from cultured CD4+ T cells with the QIAamp micro DNA kit.

For this chain, trimming is 3 bases at the V end and 3 bases at the J end, and the number of junction bases without a gene match is 5. Via the germline V gene, CDR1 is KGHDR and CDR2 SFDVKD. From the cysteine up to the phenylalanine, the CDR3 has a length of 17 residues. Only the CDR3 DNA stays, 51 bases, in frame from base 1. Library construction relied on the immunoSEQ multiplex PCR assay. DNA from the cultured, isolated CD4+ T cells was subjected to TCR beta CDR3 sequencing. As for the original processing: The analysis removed non-productive TCR sequences, trimmed reads to the CDR3 region, and retained only CDR3s that were 7 or more amino acids long. The MANAFEST web app was used to pick out antigen-specific clonotypes by comparing their expansion in peptide wells with that in reference cultures. To be called positive, a clone needed expansion at FDR<0.05 compared with the reference and with all other wells, an odds ratio greater than 5, and a frequency greater than 0.1% in two replicate wells. Clonotypes significantly expanded in SARS-CoV-2 spike wells and in at least one common cold coronavirus spike condition were defined as cross-reactive. Levenshtein distance calculated with the stringdist R package was used to assess CDR3 similarity, and unrooted trees were constructed with ape in R 3.6.1. TCRdb's version of the immuneACCESS table is confined to in-frame rearrangements and falls short of the full clone set. An unresolved V gene accounts for under half of the shortfall where checked; the remainder is of unknown origin. V, J and clone size are taken as reported in that table, and D and trimming were inferred from the DNA itself. Across this sample there are 71,000 or so clones, with roughly 72% seen only once. Roughly 4% of the sample is held by the ten biggest clonotypes.

General conclusions and limits of the study: Marked clonal contraction was observed in both infection-induced and vaccine-induced clones at late post-vaccination timepoints, consistent with waning T cell responses. Among healthy vaccine recipients, nearly all vaccine-induced clones were SARS-CoV-2 mono-reactive, and only 1 of 255 was cross-reactive with common cold coronaviruses. The study was limited by a small number of convalescent patients, and early post-infection timepoints were lacking.

The chain links TRBV24-1 with TRBJ2-2; 11 bases in the junction line up with TRBD1. The sequence was obtained from a human donor who received a COVID-19 vaccine. Here the sequenced sample was CD4+ T cells from PBMCs cultured with HCoV-OC43 spike peptides, taken before COVID-19 vaccination. The cell subset or site label of this sample denotes: HCoV-OC43 spike overlapping peptide pool stimulation. The DNA sequence is given as TGTGCCACCAGTGATCGGGACAGGGGGTTGGACACCGGGGAGCTGTTTTTT. The translation is CATSDRDRGLDTGELFF.